The T cell receptor beta chain under discussion was sequenced for a study of blood T cells in healthy people across ages. Study-level background: The capture of about one barcoded beta molecule per two T cells was achieved by template switching.

A second 7 to 11 cycle PCR used barcoded and J-beta primers. Each cDNA molecule, via a template-switch adaptor with 12 random nucleotides, was tagged. TCRdb re-analysed the 5' RACE reads in MiXCR, keeping a single row per CDR3 protein. The sample gives about 670,000 distinct CDR3 sequences, approximately 52% of which show up once; about 14% is in the top ten. Germline CDR1 is SGHTA and CDR2 is FQGNSA. The CDR3 totals 14 residues. The junction had 5 bases not matched to a gene; V was cut back by 4 bases and J by 6 bases. The specimen was blood. J is TRBJ1-2 and V is TRBV7-2; 10 nucleotides match TRBD1. The receptor's source is a woman older than 75 in good health. CDR3: CASSSRQGANGYTF. DNA of the CDR3: TGTGCCAGCAGCTCTCGACAGGGGGCTAATGGCTACACCTTC.